This is a list of T cell receptor beta chains from one sample in a study of blood T cell repertoires in COVID-19. Sequenced by immunoSEQ multiplex PCR; TCRdb stores in-frame clones only, minus some. The table lists about 160,000 clones, about 80% of them singletons. Specimen: peripheral blood. These receptors were obtained from a woman aged 80 or older with acute or convalescent COVID-19. CDR3s include the opening cysteine and the closing phenylalanine or tryptophan. The D gene is left open where the match is weak. Some rows mark clone size as missing; the rest say once, few, many or name a class of expanded clone.

J	D	V	length	size	DNA	CDR3
TRBJ1-1	-	TRBV28	10	-	TGTGCCAGCACAGGGCCTGAAGCTTTCTTT	CASTGPEAFF
TRBJ1-1	-	TRBV18	13	-	TGTGCCAGCTCCCCAGGGCTCCGCACTGAAGCTTTCTTT	CASSPGLRTEAFF
TRBJ1-2	TRBD1	TRBV27	14	-	TGTGCCAGCAGAACGGACAGGGTGCGGGGTGGCTACACCTTC	CASRTDRVRGGYTF
TRBJ2-5	TRBD2	TRBV27	14	-	TGTGCCAGCAGGGCGGGGGTGTTGATAGAGACCCAGTACTTC	CASRAGVLIETQYF
TRBJ2-1	-	TRBV19	13	-	TGTGCCAGTAGTAGGACATCCTACAATGAGCAGTTCTTC	CASSRTSYNEQFF
TRBJ2-1	TRBD1	TRBV5-1	13	-	TGCGCCAGCAGCGTTTCAGGGGGACGTGAGCAGTTCTTC	CASSVSGGREQFF
TRBJ2-5	TRBD1	TRBV30	12	-	TGTGCCTGGAGTTTACAGGGGGAGACCCAGTACTTC	CAWSLQGETQYF
TRBJ1-5	TRBD1	TRBV10-3	14	-	TGTGCCACCGGGACAGGGGGTAACAATCAGCCCCAGCATTTT	CATGTGGNNQPQHF
TRBJ2-2	TRBD1	TRBV5-1	14	few	TGCGCCAGCAGGGACAGGGGCGGCACCGGGGAGCTGTTTTTT	CASRDRGGTGELFF
TRBJ2-7	TRBD2	TRBV5-1	15	-	TGCGCCAGCAGCTCGGGACTAGCGGGACCCTACGAGCAGTACTTC	CASSSGLAGPYEQYF
TRBJ2-3	TRBD2	TRBV7-6	15	-	TGTGCCAGCACCGTAGCGGGAGGTCATACAGATACGCAGTATTTT	CASTVAGGHTDTQYF
TRBJ2-7	-	TRBV12-5	13	-	TGTGCTAGTGGTGGACAGAACTCCTACGAGCAGTACTTC	CASGGQNSYEQYF
TRBJ1-2	-	TRBV6-1	16	-	TGTGCCAGCAGTGAAGCAGGGAGGGAGTCTTACTATGGCTACACCTTC	CASSEAGRESYYGYTF
TRBJ2-1	TRBD2	TRBV12-5	15	once	TGTGCTAGTGGTGAATCCGGGACTAGCGTCGATGAGCAGTTCTTC	CASGESGTSVDEQFF
TRBJ1-6	TRBD1	TRBV7-8	17	-	TGTGCCAGCAGCCACGGACAGGGGAGCTCCTATAATTCACCCCTCCACTTT	CASSHGQGSSYNSPLHF
TRBJ2-1	-	TRBV7-9	13	-	TGTGCCAGCAGCTTGGGAGTGGACAATGAGCAGTTCTTC	CASSLGVDNEQFF
TRBJ2-1	-	TRBV10-3	13	-	TGTGCCATCAGTGATGTCATCGGGTTTGAGCAGTTCTTC	CAISDVIGFEQFF
TRBJ1-3	-	TRBV9	16	-	TGTGCCAGCAGTATAGACCCAGGGAACTCTGGAAACACCATATATTTT	CASSIDPGNSGNTIYF
TRBJ2-5	TRBD1	TRBV5-4	13	once	TGTGCCACTAGACAGGGTCACCAAGAGACCCAGTACTTC	CATRQGHQETQYF
TRBJ1-1	-	TRBV7-9	13	-	TGTGCCAGCAGCTCTGAGGCCGCAGGGAAAGCTTTCTTT	CASSSEAAGKAFF
TRBJ2-6	TRBD1	TRBV7-8	19	few	TGTGCCAGCAGCTTACCACCGTACAGGGGACGGCCTGGGGCCAACGTCCTGACTTTC	CASSLPPYRGRPGANVLTF
TRBJ1-6	-	TRBV10-3	13	-	TGTGCCATCAGTAACAGGGATAATTCACCCCTCCACTTT	CAISNRDNSPLHF
TRBJ2-2	TRBD2	TRBV7-7	18	-	TGTGCCAGCAGCTTAGCGAAGGCGGGAGACCCGAACACCGGGGAGCTGTTTTTT	CASSLAKAGDPNTGELFF
TRBJ1-2	-	TRBV29-1	11	-	TGCAGCGTCGCAGGGAACTATGGCTACACCTTC	CSVAGNYGYTF
TRBJ1-1	-	TRBV11-3	14	-	TGTGCCAGCAGCTTAGATGGACGGGGCACTGAAGCTTTCTTT	CASSLDGRGTEAFF
TRBJ2-7	-	TRBV5-4	14	-	TGTGCCAGCAGCTTGGTTGATAGCAACTCCGTGCAGTACTTC	CASSLVDSNSVQYF
TRBJ1-5	-	TRBV11-2	13	-	TGTGCCAGCAGCTTAGGTGTAAATCAGCCCCAGCATTTT	CASSLGVNQPQHF
TRBJ2-1	-	TRBV7-9	16	-	TGTGCCAGCAGCTTAGGGCCGGGGGTGACCACTAATGAGCAGTTCTTC	CASSLGPGVTTNEQFF
TRBJ1-1	TRBD1	TRBV7-2	14	-	TGTGCCAGCAGCTCGACGACAGGGATCACTGAAGCTTTCTTT	CASSSTTGITEAFF
TRBJ2-4	-	TRBV7-2	14	-	TGTGCCAGCAGCATATCTAGCGTAAAAAACATTCAGTACTTC	CASSISSVKNIQYF
TRBJ2-7	TRBD2	TRBV9	16	-	TGTGCCAGCAGCCTTCAAGCGGGAGGGGATCTGGGCGAGCAGTACTTC	CASSLQAGGDLGEQYF
TRBJ2-3	-	TRBV7-9	15	-	TGTGCCAGCAGCCTGACATGGGGCGTCCCCGCCCAGCAGTATTTT	CASSLTWGVPAQQYF
TRBJ1-3	-	TRBV5-8	13	-	TGTGCCAGCAGCTCGGGGGCTGGAAACACCATATATTTT	CASSSGAGNTIYF
TRBJ2-3	TRBD2	TRBV5-4	17	-	TGTGCCAGCAGCCTGGGACTAGCGGGAGCCGGCACAGATACGCAGTATTTT	CASSLGLAGAGTDTQYF
TRBJ1-1	-	TRBV10-3	13	-	TGTGCCATCAGTGTGGGCAAGAACACTGAAGCTTTCTTT	CAISVGKNTEAFF
TRBJ1-5	-	TRBV15	13	-	TGTGCCACCGGCAGAGCGGGTCTGGAGCCCCAGCATTTT	CATGRAGLEPQHF
TRBJ1-1	TRBD1	TRBV2	14	-	TGTGCCAGCAGGGACAGGCCAATGAACACTGAAGCTTTCTTT	CASRDRPMNTEAFF
TRBJ2-7	TRBD1	TRBV3-1/TRBV3-2	13	-	TGTGCCAGCGGATGGACAGGACTCTACGAGCAGTACTTC	CASGWTGLYEQYF
TRBJ1-1	-	TRBV2	14	-	TGTGCCAGCAGGGTACAGGGTATGAACACTGAAGCTTTCTTT	CASRVQGMNTEAFF
TRBJ1-6	TRBD1	TRBV7-9	15	-	TGTGCCAGCAGCTTAGATCAGGGGGCAGAATCACCCCTCCACTTT	CASSLDQGAESPLHF